Reported below is one TCR beta chain. The CDR3 length is 20 residues. Per the germline V gene, CDR1 is KGHSH and CDR2 is LQKENI. With 1 base clipped from V and 0 bases from J, the junction kept 10 bases outside the gene matches. These data are taken from a study of blood T cell repertoires in COVID-19. Sequenced by immunoSEQ multiplex PCR; TCRdb stores in-frame clones only, minus some. The data contain around 45,000 clones, around 79% of them singletons. The chain has TRBV18 and TRBJ2-6, with 9 nucleotides matching TRBD1. Sequenced sample: peripheral blood. The TCR sequence derives from a woman aged 55 to 70 with acute or convalescent COVID-19. Here the CDR3 reads CASSPLSWDRDISGANVLTF. In nucleotides, the CDR3 is TGTGCCAGCTCACCACTGTCGTGGGACAGGGATATCTCTGGGGCCAACGTCCTGACTTTC.